The clone carrying this T cell receptor (beta chain) was recorded many times. Its specificity is unknown. The data derive from a study of identical twins. Study conclusions and caveats: The more abundant beta clonotypes in cord blood had fewer insertions, and memory repertoires did not show this.

The germline V gene has CDR1 SGHVS and CDR2 FQNEAQ. The J segment lost 2 bases and the V segment lost 4 bases, leaving 14 bases of the junction unmatched. The CDR3 runs to 19 residues. MiXCR, run by TCRdb on the 5' RACE reads, gives a single entry per CDR3 protein. The sample includes around 250,000 distinct CDR3 sequences, roughly 7% of them seen just once. Each donor (without exception) was a healthy Caucasian. These data also featured in a second study, about yellow fever vaccine responses in identical twins. As that study records: Reportedly, twins showed a vaccine T cell response that looked partly convergent and partly personalized.

V usage is TRBV7-8 and J usage is TRBJ2-2; TRBD1 agrees at 9 bases. Sequencing used memory (CD45RO+) T cells sorted from blood. The sequence was collected from a woman younger than 30 in good health. The CDR3 loop reads CASSSTRTGVLSNTGELFF. The CDR3 DNA follows: TGTGCCAGCAGCTCGACCCGGACAGGGGTTTTGTCAAACACCGGGGAGCTGTTTTTT.